This TCR beta chain comes out of a study of beta chain features in type 1 diabetes. Per the germline V gene, CDR1 is MDHEN and CDR2 is SYDVKM. Trimming took off 6 bases at V and 7 bases at J, with 16 bases between the two ends. The length of the CDR3 is 14 residues. TCRB transcripts that were expressed got sequenced, as all of the isolated RNA had been reverse transcribed. Around 3.9 million reads on average were seen across naive, central memory and regulatory T cell samples. Clones were sequenced by immunoSEQ multiplex PCR, and TCRdb holds only the in-frame ones, with some missing. This repertoire shows some 410,000 clones, around 14% found once; its top ten account for 0.035% to 0.04%.

Sequencing was carried out using naive CD4+ T cells from blood. The clonotype was recovered from a young man in good health. V usage is TRBV28 and J usage is TRBJ2-1, with a possible D match to TRBD1 (5 bases). The CDR3, as DNA: TGTGCCAGCAGCCAGGACAAGATGGATAATGAGCAGTTCTTC. It codes for CASSQDKMDNEQFF.